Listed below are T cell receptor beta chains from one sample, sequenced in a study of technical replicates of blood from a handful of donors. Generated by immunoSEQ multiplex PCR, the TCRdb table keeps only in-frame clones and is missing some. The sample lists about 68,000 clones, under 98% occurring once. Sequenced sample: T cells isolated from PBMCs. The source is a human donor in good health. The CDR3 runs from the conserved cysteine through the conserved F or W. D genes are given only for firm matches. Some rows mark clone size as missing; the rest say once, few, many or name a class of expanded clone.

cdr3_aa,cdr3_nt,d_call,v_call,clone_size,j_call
CASTPGQGSEAFF,TGTGCCAGCACCCCGGGACAGGGGTCTGAAGCTTTCTTT,TRBD1,TRBV6-5,NA,TRBJ1-1
CASSLNSYEQYF,TGTGCCAGCAGCTTAAACAGCTACGAGCAGTACTTC,NA,TRBV7-9,NA,TRBJ2-7
CASSPSDTQYLPSPAFF,TGTGCCAGTAGTCCCAGCGATACCCAGTATCTCCCATCGCCTGCTTTCTTT,NA,TRBV19,NA,TRBJ1-1
CASSARASADTQYF,TGTGCCAGCAGCGCAAGAGCGTCCGCAGATACGCAGTATTTT,NA,TRBV2,NA,TRBJ2-3
CASSLVAGESQPQHF,TGTGCCAGCAGCTTAGTGGCAGGGGAGAGTCAGCCCCAGCATTTT,NA,TRBV7-2,NA,TRBJ1-5
CASSPMTTSGTDTQYF,TGTGCCAGTAGCCCTATGACGACTAGCGGCACAGATACGCAGTATTTT,TRBD2,TRBV19,NA,TRBJ2-3
CASGDSAAYEQYF,TGTGCCAGCGGAGACAGTGCTGCCTACGAGCAGTACTTC,NA,TRBV28,NA,TRBJ2-7
CSVSTGASYEQYF,TGCAGCGTGTCGACAGGGGCCTCCTACGAGCAGTACTTC,TRBD1,TRBV29-1,NA,TRBJ2-7
CASRDRAAETQYF,TGTGCCAGTAGGGACAGGGCAGCTGAGACCCAGTACTTC,TRBD1,TRBV19,NA,TRBJ2-5
CASSYYTNSYEQYF,TGTGCCAGCAGTTACTACACTAACTCCTACGAGCAGTACTTC,NA,TRBV27,NA,TRBJ2-7
CSVDLDRTQETQYF,TGCAGCGTTGACCTGGACAGAACCCAAGAGACCCAGTACTTC,NA,TRBV29-1,NA,TRBJ2-5
CAASRAGQQETQYF,TGTGCCGCCAGCAGAGCGGGACAGCAAGAGACCCAGTACTTC,NA,TRBV15,NA,TRBJ2-5
CASSVPTGQGAADTQYF,TGTGCCAGCAGTGTCCCGACCGGACAGGGGGCCGCAGATACGCAGTATTTT,TRBD1,TRBV2,NA,TRBJ2-3
CAWSAFREIDEQFF,TGTGCCTGGAGCGCTTTTCGGGAGATCGATGAGCAGTTCTTC,NA,TRBV30,NA,TRBJ2-1
CASSKHTEAFF,TGTGCCAGCAGTAAGCACACTGAAGCTTTCTTT,NA,TRBV2,once,TRBJ1-1
CASSPFNRQDTEAFF,TGTGCCAGCAGCCCCTTCAATAGACAGGACACTGAAGCTTTCTTT,NA,TRBV14,NA,TRBJ1-1
CASSGTGNQPQHF,TGTGCCAGTTCCGGGACAGGGAATCAGCCCCAGCATTTT,TRBD1,TRBV19,once,TRBJ1-5
CASSGTGGEATGNTIYF,TGTGCCAGCAGCGGCACAGGGGGTGAGGCTACTGGAAACACCATATATTTT,TRBD1,TRBV9,NA,TRBJ1-3
CATSRVGGRAYNEQFF,TGTGCCACCAGCAGAGTAGGCGGGAGGGCGTACAATGAGCAGTTCTTC,TRBD2,TRBV15,NA,TRBJ2-1
CASRLGGQETQYF,TGTGCCAGCAGATTAGGGGGCCAAGAGACCCAGTACTTC,NA,TRBV6-1,NA,TRBJ2-5
CASSSAGRYEQYF,TGCGCCAGCAGCTCGGCGGGGAGATACGAGCAGTACTTC,NA,TRBV5-1,NA,TRBJ2-7
CASSLGQGGEQYF,TGTGCCAGCAGCCTAGGACAGGGAGGCGAGCAGTACTTC,TRBD1,TRBV7-6,NA,TRBJ2-7
CASSVVGGGELFF,TGTGCCAGCAGCGTAGTCGGAGGCGGGGAGCTGTTTTTT,NA,TRBV9,NA,TRBJ2-2
CASSLVRYSSNQPQHF,TGTGCCAGCAGCTTAGTGCGCTATTCGAGCAATCAGCCCCAGCATTTT,NA,TRBV7-8,once,TRBJ1-5
CASSAPGSATEAFF,TGTGCCAGCAGTGCCCCAGGGTCAGCCACTGAAGCTTTCTTT,NA,TRBV25-1,once,TRBJ1-1
CASSFLRDRGSYEQYF,TGTGCCAGCAGCTTCCTCCGGGACAGGGGCTCCTACGAGCAGTACTTC,TRBD1,TRBV7-9,once,TRBJ2-7
CASKGGGKNIQYF,TGTGCCAGCAAAGGGGGCGGCAAAAACATTCAGTACTTC,TRBD1,TRBV28,NA,TRBJ2-4
CASSLYSGQETQYF,TGTGCCAGCAGCCTCTATAGCGGGCAAGAGACCCAGTACTTC,TRBD2,TRBV7-2,NA,TRBJ2-5
CASSLGDRGGGYTF,TGTGCCAGCAGCTTAGGGGACAGGGGAGGTGGCTACACCTTC,TRBD1,TRBV7-6,NA,TRBJ1-2
CASSWGQGDTEAFF,TGTGCCAGCAGTTGGGGACAGGGGGACACTGAAGCTTTCTTT,TRBD1,TRBV6-5,NA,TRBJ1-1
CAWSGGPADEKLFF,TGTGCCTGGAGTGGGGGGCCAGCTGACGAAAAACTGTTTTTT,NA,TRBV30,NA,TRBJ1-4
CASSVGTSGGNEQFF,TGTGCCAGCAGCGTAGGGACTAGCGGGGGCAATGAGCAGTTCTTC,TRBD2,TRBV9,NA,TRBJ2-1
CASNRFGYTF,TGTGCCAGCAACCGGTTTGGCTACACCTTC,NA,TRBV2,NA,TRBJ1-2
CASSQTGSGNTIYF,TGTGCCAGCAGTCAAACAGGGTCTGGAAACACCATATATTTT,NA,TRBV7-9,NA,TRBJ1-3
CASSQAGTLSYNEQFF,TGTGCCAGCAGCCAAGCCGGGACATTAAGCTACAATGAGCAGTTCTTC,NA,TRBV4-2,NA,TRBJ2-1
CASSLIPGTYEQYF,TGTGCCAGCAGCTTAATTCCAGGGACCTACGAGCAGTACTTC,NA,TRBV5-6,NA,TRBJ2-7
CASSYDREFYEQYF,TGTGCCAGCAGTTATGACAGGGAGTTCTACGAGCAGTACTTC,TRBD1,TRBV6-1,NA,TRBJ2-7
CASTPTQGFNQPQHF,TGTGCCAGTACTCCTACACAGGGGTTTAATCAGCCCCAGCATTTT,TRBD1,TRBV27,NA,TRBJ1-5
CASSFRGRETDTQYF,TGTGCCAGCAGCTTTAGAGGACGGGAGACAGATACGCAGTATTTT,NA,TRBV11-2,once,TRBJ2-3
CASSQSPGGSVTTDTQYF,TGTGCCAGCAGCCAATCTCCGGGGGGTAGCGTAACCACAGATACGCAGTATTTT,TRBD2,TRBV11-2,NA,TRBJ2-3
CASSLGLAGNTDTQYF,TGCGCCAGCAGCTTGGGGCTAGCGGGAAACACAGATACGCAGTATTTT,TRBD2,TRBV5-1,NA,TRBJ2-3
CASNQDSDYGYTF,TGCGCCAGCAACCAGGACAGTGACTATGGCTACACCTTC,NA,TRBV5-1,once,TRBJ1-2
CAIKDRGNTIYF,TGTGCCATCAAAGACAGGGGAAACACCATATATTTT,NA,TRBV10-3,NA,TRBJ1-3
CASSVRTSGNHTGELFF,TGTGCCAGCAGCGTACGGACTAGCGGGAATCACACCGGGGAGCTGTTTTTT,TRBD2,TRBV9,NA,TRBJ2-2
CASSPFDAQRGLGRDTQYF,TGTGCCAGCAGCCCCTTTGACGCCCAGCGGGGTTTGGGGAGAGATACGCAGTATTTT,TRBD2,TRBV7-9,NA,TRBJ2-3
CASSHPPWRAPYNEQFF,TGTGCCAGCAGCCACCCACCCTGGAGGGCCCCCTACAATGAGCAGTTCTTC,NA,TRBV4-2,NA,TRBJ2-1